This T cell receptor (beta chain) is drawn from a study of CD8+ T cells in alopecia areata. The sequencing template was cDNA reverse transcribed from extracted RNA. Profiling relied on immunoSEQ multiplex PCR, and the TCRdb table lists in-frame clones only, not all of them. The sample has about 160,000 clones, roughly 50% seen once. The investigators collected lesional scalp punch biopsies and peripheral blood from alopecia areata patients. Sorted populations comprised CD4+ and CD8+ T cells obtained from PBMCs. This CDR3 has 18 amino acids. The V end lost 2 bases, the J end lost 8 bases, and 25 bases lay between the germline ends. The V gene's germline CDR1 is MNHNS and CDR2 SASEGT. Comment on this clone: What it recognizes is unknown.

The study, taken as a whole, reports: Clarity of TCR sharing across patients fell short of that in mice, possibly HLA-related. Scalp sample data also include resident alphabeta T cells from normal skin.

The sequence was obtained from a human donor with alopecia areata. Input material: CD4+ T cells sorted from blood. The chain has TRBV6-1 and TRBJ2-1, with D possibly called TRBD1 or TRBD2 (5 bases each). CDR3 amino acids: CASSEMWGSTHPGDEQFF. CDR3 DNA sequence: TGTGCCAGCAGTGAAATGTGGGGGTCGACACACCCTGGGGATGAGCAGTTCTTC.